Listed below are T cell receptor beta chains from one sample, sequenced in a study of blood T cell repertoires in COVID-19. TCRdb keeps only in-frame clones here, not all; method: immunoSEQ multiplex PCR. Among approximately 380,000 clones listed, approximately 90% were seen once. The source material was PBMCs or T cells enriched from blood (not recorded which). The receptors were sampled from a middle-aged woman who had been exposed to COVID-19. Both conserved end residues are part of each CDR3. The D gene is left open where the match is weak. Clone sizes are given selectively: once, few, many, or a class where the clone is expanded.

v_call	clone_size	d_call	j_call	cdr3_aa	cdr3_nt
TRBV24-1	NA	NA	TRBJ1-5	CATSDFWEQPQHF	TGTGCCACCAGTGATTTCTGGGAGCAGCCCCAGCATTTT
TRBV11-2	NA	NA	TRBJ1-6	CASSMGQQNSPLHF	TGTGCCAGCAGCATGGGACAACAGAATTCACCCCTCCACTTT
TRBV6-5	NA	NA	TRBJ2-2	CASSYSFRDGELFF	TGTGCCAGCAGTTACTCGTTCAGGGACGGGGAGCTGTTTTTT
TRBV5-1	NA	NA	TRBJ2-5	CASSLDGGFLPETQYF	TGCGCCAGCAGCTTGGACGGGGGATTCTTGCCAGAGACCCAGTACTTC
TRBV6-5	NA	TRBD1	TRBJ1-2	CASSHIRDRVDGYTF	TGTGCCAGCAGCCATATTAGAGACAGGGTGGATGGCTACACCTTC
TRBV3-1/TRBV3-2	NA	TRBD1	TRBJ1-3	CASSRRGTSGNTIYF	TGTGCCAGCAGCCGCAGGGGGACCTCTGGAAACACCATATATTTT
TRBV11-2	NA	TRBD1	TRBJ1-4	CASSLGDRDGEKLFF	TGTGCCAGCAGCTTGGGGGACAGGGACGGTGAAAAACTGTTTTTT
TRBV30	NA	TRBD2	TRBJ2-5	CAWSIRRTSGTQETQYF	TGTGCCTGGAGTATTAGGAGGACTAGCGGGACACAAGAGACCCAGTACTTC
TRBV19	NA	NA	TRBJ1-3	CASRFIHSGNTIYF	TGTGCCAGTAGGTTCATACACTCTGGAAACACCATATATTTT
TRBV7-2	NA	TRBD1	TRBJ1-2	CASSSTGYPSNGYTF	TGTGCCAGCAGCTCGACAGGGTACCCCAGTAATGGCTACACCTTC
TRBV7-2	NA	NA	TRBJ2-7	CASSLTPGQTTHEQYF	TGTGCCAGCAGCCTTACGCCGGGACAAACAACCCACGAGCAGTACTTC
TRBV20-1	NA	NA	TRBJ2-5	CSASPSQETQYF	TGCAGTGCTAGTCCTAGCCAAGAGACCCAGTACTTC
TRBV5-1	NA	NA	TRBJ2-4	CASSLGRDKNIQYF	TGCGCCAGCAGCTTGGGCAGGGACAAAAACATTCAGTACTTC
TRBV3-1/TRBV3-2	NA	TRBD2	TRBJ2-7	CASSQGAGLAGGYEQYF	TGTGCCAGCAGCCAGGGGGCGGGACTAGCGGGAGGGTACGAGCAGTACTTC
TRBV5-5	NA	TRBD1	TRBJ1-1	CASRRPGTENTEAFF	TGTGCCAGCAGAAGGCCCGGGACAGAGAACACTGAAGCTTTCTTT
TRBV2	NA	TRBD2	TRBJ2-1	CASSDQAGGTDEQFF	TGTGCCAGCAGTGACCAAGCGGGAGGCACGGATGAGCAGTTCTTC
TRBV6-2/TRBV6-3	NA	TRBD1	TRBJ1-1	CASSLSRDRKYMNTEAFF	TGTGCCAGCAGTCTAAGCCGGGACAGAAAGTATATGAACACTGAAGCTTTCTTT
TRBV24-1	NA	TRBD1	TRBJ2-7	CATSDPTGGAYEQYF	TGTGCCACCAGTGACCCGACAGGGGGGGCCTACGAGCAGTACTTC
TRBV10-1	NA	NA	TRBJ1-2	CASSPDSNSGYTF	TGCGCCAGCAGTCCGGACAGTAACTCTGGCTACACCTTC
TRBV5-1	NA	NA	TRBJ1-2	CASSLDRPLESYTF	TGCGCCAGCAGCTTAGACAGGCCCCTCGAGAGCTACACCTTC
TRBV18	NA	NA	TRBJ1-6	CASSSGRGGNNSPLHF	TGTGCCAGCTCATCAGGAAGGGGAGGCAATAATTCACCCCTCCACTTT
TRBV9	NA	TRBD2	TRBJ2-7	CASSVNSGSTEQYF	TGTGCCAGCAGCGTAAATAGCGGGAGCACTGAGCAGTACTTC
TRBV5-1	NA	NA	TRBJ2-2	CASSLATEGTGELFF	TGCGCCAGCAGCTTGGCAACAGAAGGCACCGGGGAGCTGTTTTTT
TRBV2	NA	NA	TRBJ1-4	CASSPGHLTNEKLFF	TGTGCCAGCAGTCCGGGACACCTAACTAATGAAAAACTGTTTTTT
TRBV6-4	NA	NA	TRBJ1-1	CASSGWGRGSPEAFF	TGTGCCAGCAGTGGGTGGGGGCGCGGATCGCCTGAAGCTTTCTTT
TRBV24-1	NA	TRBD2	TRBJ2-7	CATSGGAGPTYEQYF	TGTGCCACCAGTGGTGGAGCGGGACCCACCTACGAGCAGTACTTC
TRBV2	NA	NA	TRBJ1-6	CASSDPPFSYNSPLHF	TGTGCCAGCAGTGATCCCCCTTTCTCCTATAATTCACCCCTCCACTTT
TRBV7-9	NA	TRBD2	TRBJ2-2	CASGRTSGIRGELFF	TGTGCCAGCGGACGGACTAGCGGGATCCGTGGGGAGCTGTTTTTT
TRBV5-5	NA	NA	TRBJ1-2	CASSLGGSGYTF	TGTGCCAGCAGCTTGGGAGGGAGTGGCTACACCTTC
TRBV14	NA	TRBD1	TRBJ2-7	CASSQVGTGTYEQYF	TGTGCCAGCAGCCAAGTGGGGACAGGGACCTACGAGCAGTACTTC
TRBV13	NA	NA	TRBJ2-7	CASSSRGEQYF	TGTGCCAGCAGCTCCCGGGGGGAGCAGTACTTC
TRBV11-2	NA	TRBD2	TRBJ2-1	CASSLKRGSSYNEQFF	TGTGCCAGCAGCTTAAAGCGGGGGAGTTCCTACAATGAGCAGTTCTTC
TRBV19	NA	TRBD1	TRBJ1-1	CASRGLTGNSTEAFF	TGTGCCAGTAGAGGGTTGACAGGGAACAGCACTGAAGCTTTCTTT
TRBV3-1/TRBV3-2	NA	NA	TRBJ1-1	CASSQDAVLTRRMNTEAFF	TGTGCCAGCAGCCAAGACGCTGTGCTGACTAGACGGATGAACACTGAAGCTTTCTTT
TRBV2	NA	NA	TRBJ1-5	CASSGVSGLGNQPQHF	TGTGCCAGCAGTGGTGTGTCCGGGTTAGGCAATCAGCCCCAGCATTTT
TRBV11-1	NA	NA	TRBJ1-3	CASSLSDGGGNTIYF	TGTGCCAGCAGCTTATCTGACGGCGGAGGAAACACCATATATTTT
TRBV7-2	NA	TRBD2	TRBJ2-3	CASSSTRLAADTQYF	TGTGCCAGCAGCAGTACCCGACTAGCTGCAGATACGCAGTATTTT
TRBV7-9	NA	NA	TRBJ2-2	CASTPRGRGNTGELFF	TGTGCCAGCACCCCCCGTGGGCGGGGAAACACCGGGGAGCTGTTTTTT
TRBV14	NA	TRBD1	TRBJ2-7	CASSGTGLYEQYF	TGTGCCAGCTCCGGGACAGGGCTCTACGAGCAGTACTTC
TRBV6-5	NA	NA	TRBJ1-2	CASSSGTHYGYTF	TGTGCCAGCAGCTCCGGGACACACTATGGCTACACCTTC
TRBV7-8	NA	NA	TRBJ1-1	CASSSYTGEAFF	TGTGCCAGCAGCTCCTATACAGGTGAAGCTTTCTTT
TRBV7-9	few	NA	TRBJ2-1	CASSTLGAFRNEQFF	TGTGCCAGCAGCACCCTGGGGGCATTCAGAAATGAGCAGTTCTTC
TRBV3-1/TRBV3-2	NA	NA	TRBJ2-1	CASSQGGQINEQFF	TGTGCCAGCAGCCAAGGTGGGCAGATAAATGAGCAGTTCTTC
TRBV24-1	once	TRBD1	TRBJ2-7	CATSDGGQVSGEQYF	TGTGCCACCAGTGACGGGGGACAGGTGTCGGGCGAGCAGTACTTC
TRBV7-2	NA	NA	TRBJ1-2	CASSFQQGSNGYTF	TGTGCCAGCAGCTTTCAACAGGGAAGCAATGGCTACACCTTC
TRBV7-3	NA	TRBD1	TRBJ2-7	CASSSRQGTRQYF	TGTGCCAGCAGCTCTCGACAGGGTACCCGGCAGTACTTC
TRBV12-5	once	TRBD1	TRBJ2-5	CASGSYRDRVSFGKETQYF	TGTGCTAGTGGTTCGTACCGGGACAGGGTATCCTTTGGCAAGGAGACCCAGTACTTC
TRBV3-1/TRBV3-2	NA	NA	TRBJ1-2	CASSQEGGAYGYTF	TGTGCCAGCAGCCAAGAAGGGGGGGCGTATGGCTACACCTTC
TRBV7-3	NA	TRBD2	TRBJ2-3	CASSRSGGHTDTQYF	TGTGCCAGCAGTCGAAGCGGGGGGCACACAGATACGCAGTATTTT
TRBV10-1	NA	TRBD1	TRBJ1-5	CASSEGAGGYQPQHF	TGCGCCAGCAGTGAGGGGGCAGGGGGGTATCAGCCCCAGCATTTT